A single T cell receptor (beta chain) is shown here with its context. Its antigen remains unidentified. TCRdb reanalyzed the 5' RACE reads and collapses them to one entry per CDR3 protein, without DNA. The sample is made up of approximately 400,000 distinct CDR3 sequences, and the top ten hold 2.4% of it. Germline V CDR1 and CDR2: SGHAT, FQNNGV. The CDR3 is 16 amino acids. This record comes from a study of monozygotic twins with inflammatory bowel disease. Study findings and constraints: Fewer shared clonotypes with others were found in IBD patients than in healthy twins, especially with disease activity.

The V call is TRBV11-2, the J call TRBJ2-3. Sequencing was done on a sample of blood. The origin of this receptor is a human donor with ulcerative colitis or Crohn's disease, or a healthy co-twin of an affected twin (not recorded which). CDR3 amino acids: CASSLGPRTSTDTQYF.